A single sample gave rise to the 14 T cell receptor beta chains below, sequenced in a study of T-cell memory formation after mild COVID-19. TCRdb reprocessed the 5' RACE reads with MiXCR, giving one entry per CDR3 protein. The sample includes some 120,000 distinct CDR3 sequences, 5% to 6.5% of them seen just once. Sequenced: PBMCs or a T cell subset sorted from them (not recorded which). These receptors came from an adult woman who had mild COVID-19 (a few samples of this study predate the infection). Cell type and time point are not known.

DNA for the CDR3: TGTGCCAGCAGTCTACCTAGCGGGGGACACAATGAGCAGTTCTTC. Its protein product is CASSLPSGGHNEQFF. V gene TRBV6-5 combines with J gene TRBJ2-1; 10 bases line up with TRBD2. Germline V gene sequence: CDR1 MNHEY, CDR2 SVGAGI. The CDR3 is 15 amino acids. The J segment lost 5 bases and the V segment lost 5 bases, leaving 6 bases of the junction unmatched.

The sample holds a few counts of this clonotype. This rearrangement joins TRBV18 to TRBJ1-5; 8 nucleotides agree with TRBD1. The germline gives CDR1 KGHSH, CDR2 LQKENI. V was pared by 3 bases and J by 1 base, with 5 bases of the junction left unmatched. The CDR3 spans 16 residues. The DNA for the CDR3 is TGTGCCAGCTCACCGCGAAACAGGGGGAGCAATCAGCCCCAGCATTTT. As protein: CASSPRNRGSNQPQHF.

CDR3 nucleotide sequence: TGTGCCAGCAGCCTTCGACAGGGCTCTGGAAACACCATATATTTT. As protein: CASSLRQGSGNTIYF. The rearrangement uses TRBV7-8 and TRBJ1-3; 7 bases line up with TRBD1. Germline CDR1 and CDR2: SGHVS and FQNEAQ. This CDR3 is 15 amino acids long. Losses at the gene ends were 5 bases for V and 0 bases for J; bases not matched to a gene: 4.

This clonotype was recorded many times. The V and J genes are TRBV6-5 and TRBJ2-2; D not resolved. The CDR3 runs 17 residues. The ends were cut back, 3 bases at V and 5 bases at J, with 19 bases in the middle. Looked up from germline, CDR1 is MNHEY and CDR2 is SVGAGI. The CDR3 reads CASSYHYPSVGTGELFF. CDR3 nucleotide sequence: TGTGCCAGCAGTTATCACTACCCGAGTGTCGGGACCGGGGAGCTGTTTTTT.

This clonotype was seen at least ten times. The chain joins TRBV4-1 to TRBJ2-3, with a possible D match to TRBD1 (5 bases). The CDR3 length is 16 residues. Germline V gene sequence: CDR1 MGHRA, CDR2 YSYEKL. V was cut by 1 base and J by 1 base, with 12 bases left in between. DNA of the CDR3: TGCGCCAGCAGCCAAGTAGGTCTCAGGGGCACAGATACGCAGTATTTT. This encodes CASSQVGLRGTDTQYF.

This clonotype showed up many times. The chain employs TRBV5-5 and TRBJ2-1; D possibly corresponds to TRBD1 (6 bases). The germline V gene has CDR1 SGHKS and CDR2 YYEKEE (reference sequence). This CDR3 comprises 16 residues. V lost 3 bases and J 6 bases, leaving 19 bases between the germline ends. The CDR3 DNA reads TGTGCCAGCAGCTCGGACAGATCCCTTGTGGGCAATGAGCAGTTCTTC. Translating it yields CASSSDRSLVGNEQFF.

This clonotype was detected a few times. The chain combines TRBV20-1 with TRBJ2-7; TRBD1 matches 7 bases. Germline CDR1 DFQATT, CDR2 SNEGSKA (reference sequence). Trimming cost V 4 bases and J 2 bases; bases outside gene matches: 11. The CDR3 extends over 15 amino acids. CDR3 loop: CSATTSGTVTYEQYF. The CDR3 nucleotides read TGCAGTGCTACCACTTCCGGGACAGTTACCTACGAGCAGTACTTC.

This clonotype occurred many times. The chain combines TRBV5-1 with TRBJ2-5; 9 nucleotides align to TRBD1. In germline, CDR1 is SGHRS, CDR2 YFSETQ. The J segment lost 4 bases and the V segment lost 4 bases, leaving 11 bases of the junction unmatched. This CDR3 region has 16 residues. The CDR3 sequence: CASSQVRTGGGETQYF. The CDR3 region has the DNA TGCGCCAGCAGCCAAGTCCGCACAGGGGGCGGAGAGACCCAGTACTTC.

The rearrangement links TRBV12-3 or TRBV12-4 to TRBJ2-3; TRBD2 agrees at 9 bases. This CDR3 spans 15 amino acids. The junction had 6 bases not matched to a gene; V was cut back by 6 bases and J by 2 bases. CDR3 nucleotides: TGTGCCAGCAGAAATAGCGGGAGAAACACAGATACGCAGTATTTT. Translating it yields CASRNSGRNTDTQYF.

The chain is built from TRBV30 and TRBJ1-3; weak D call: TRBD1 (6 bases). Deletions cut 2 bases from V and 0 bases from J, with 14 bases between. Germline CDR1 and CDR2: GTSNPN and SVGIG (reference sequence). CDR3 length: 16 amino acids. CDR3 sequence (DNA): TGTGCCTGGAGTCAGGGGCGTTCCCCCTCTGGAAACACCATATATTTT. This translates into CAWSQGRSPSGNTIYF.

The rearrangement uses TRBV7-8 and TRBJ1-4; D not certain. From germline, CDR1 is SGHVS and CDR2 FQNEAQ. V was trimmed by 3 bases and J by 0 bases, leaving 8 bases between them. The CDR3 contains 15 residues. DNA for the CDR3: TGTGCCAGCAGCTTCCTCAGAGCAACTAATGAAAAACTGTTTTTT. Translated, it gives CASSFLRATNEKLFF.

This clonotype was counted only a few times. This sequence joins TRBV4-2 and TRBJ2-7; D unclear. CDR3 length: 15 amino acids. CDR1 LGHNA and CDR2 YNFKEQ come from the germline V gene. V lost 0 bases and J 0 bases, leaving 9 bases between the germline ends. The CDR3 DNA is TGTGCCAGCAGCCAAGACCCTCGGAGCTCCTACGAGCAGTACTTC. This gives the protein CASSQDPRSSYEQYF.

The chain combines TRBV19 with TRBJ2-1; D gene unclear. The CDR3 contains 14 residues. V gave up 6 bases and J gave up 4 bases, with 13 bases separating them. Germline V gives CDR1 LNHDA, CDR2 SQIVND (reference sequence). As DNA, the CDR3 is TGTGCCAGTAGCCCTACGTTCTCTTACAATGAGCAGTTCTTC. This gives the protein CASSPTFSYNEQFF.

The table lists this clonotype with many counts. The chain carries TRBV30 and TRBJ2-1; TRBD2 matches at 8 bases. The CDR3 sequence is 15 residues long. Looked up from germline, CDR1 is GTSNPN and CDR2 is SVGIG (reference sequence). After removal of 1 base from V and 4 bases from J, the junction contained 6 bases not matched to a gene. The CDR3 region is CAWSARLASYNEQFF. CDR3 nucleotide sequence: TGTGCCTGGAGTGCCAGACTAGCGTCGTACAATGAGCAGTTCTTC. Combining the CDR3 with reference TRBV30 and TRBJ2-1 gives the whole variable domain SQTIHQWPATLVQPVGSPLSLECTVEGTSNPNLYWYRQAAGRGLQLLFYSVGIGQISSEVPQNLSASRPQDRQFILSSKKLLLSDSGFYLCAWSARLASYNEQFFGPGTRLTVL.